A selection of T cell receptor beta chains follows, all from one sample in a study of shared clonotypes between healthy human individuals. Repertoires were generated with immunoSEQ multiplex PCR, while TCRdb's copy carries only in-frame clones and drops some. In the table there are about 1 million clones, roughly 75% of which are singletons. The sample was memory CD4+ T cells sorted from blood. The receptors derive from a man aged 18 to 30 in good health. Each CDR3 is given with its conserved first and last residue. D genes are given only for firm matches. Where a row states a size, it is once, few, many or the class of an expanded clone; other rows omit it.

TRBJ1-4	few	TRBV7-2	TRBD1	CASSLNGPGTGANEKLFF	TGTGCCAGCAGCTTAAACGGACCAGGGACAGGGGCTAATGAAAAACTGTTTTTT
TRBJ1-1	.	TRBV18	.	CASSPKGQNTEAFF	TGTGCCAGCTCACCAAAGGGGCAGAACACTGAAGCTTTCTTT
TRBJ1-4	.	TRBV7-9	.	CASSLALLGPEKLFF	TGTGCCAGCAGCTTAGCTCTCCTCGGGCCTGAAAAACTGTTTTTT
TRBJ2-2	few	TRBV5-1	.	CASSSRLQGYTGELFF	TGCGCCAGCAGCAGCAGGCTCCAGGGTTACACCGGGGAGCTGTTTTTT
TRBJ2-5	.	TRBV7-9	.	CASSRRIQETQYF	TGTGCCAGCAGCCGGAGGATACAGGAGACCCAGTACTTC
TRBJ2-7	.	TRBV6-6	.	CASSRLNYEQYF	TGTGCCAGCAGTAGACTTAACTACGAGCAGTACTTC
TRBJ2-2	few	TRBV10-3	TRBD1	CAISLGTGTGPGELFF	TGTGCCATCAGCCTAGGAACCGGGACAGGGCCCGGGGAGCTGTTTTTT
TRBJ1-5	.	TRBV2	.	CASKGPGDQPQHF	TGTGCCAGCAAAGGGCCAGGGGATCAGCCCCAGCATTTT
TRBJ2-1	.	TRBV11-2	.	CASSLSYNEQFF	TGTGCCAGCAGCCTCTCCTACAATGAGCAGTTCTTC
TRBJ2-3	.	TRBV18	TRBD1	CASSSGQSSTDTQYF	TGTGCCAGCTCATCGGGACAGTCCTCCACAGATACGCAGTATTTT
TRBJ1-1	.	TRBV4-1	TRBD1	CASSQARRGQVNTEAFF	TGCGCCAGCAGCCAAGCCCGACGAGGACAGGTCAACACTGAAGCTTTCTTT
TRBJ2-7	.	TRBV2	TRBD1	CATEQGAGAYEQYF	TGTGCCACCGAGCAGGGGGCTGGAGCCTACGAGCAGTACTTC
TRBJ2-7	.	TRBV19	.	CASSPGAGSYEQYF	TGTGCCAGTAGCCCAGGGGCGGGCTCCTACGAGCAGTACTTC
TRBJ2-1	.	TRBV5-6	TRBD2	CASSLPGLAGYNEQFF	TGTGCCAGCAGCTTACCGGGACTAGCGGGGTACAATGAGCAGTTCTTC
TRBJ1-5	.	TRBV6-1	.	CASIGGAGQPQHF	TGTGCCAGCATAGGAGGGGCAGGGCAGCCCCAGCATTTT
TRBJ1-2	few	TRBV30	TRBD1	CAWSRTGVYGYTF	TGTGCCTGGAGTAGGACAGGGGTCTATGGCTACACCTTC
TRBJ2-7	.	TRBV28	.	CASSFTGGLWDRTYEQYF	TGTGCCAGCAGTTTTACGGGAGGGTTATGGGACAGGACCTACGAGCAGTACTTC
TRBJ1-2	.	TRBV7-3	TRBD1	CASSPSGGRSGYTF	TGTGCCAGCAGTCCCTCAGGGGGCAGATCTGGCTACACCTTC
TRBJ2-7	.	TRBV29-1	TRBD1	CSVEVTGGAYEQYF	TGCAGCGTTGAAGTAACAGGGGGCGCTTACGAGCAGTACTTC
TRBJ1-2	once	TRBV9	TRBD1	CASSGEGQGTYGYTF	TGTGCCAGCAGCGGAGAGGGACAGGGGACCTATGGCTACACCTTC
TRBJ2-6	.	TRBV6-1	.	CASSPGASGANVLTF	TGTGCCAGCAGCCCGGGAGCATCTGGGGCCAACGTCCTGACTTTC
TRBJ2-3	.	TRBV6-5	.	CASRGSTDTQYF	TGTGCCAGCAGGGGTAGCACAGATACGCAGTATTTT
TRBJ1-5	.	TRBV25-1	.	CASSRDYNQPQHF	TGTGCCAGCAGTAGGGATTACAATCAGCCCCAGCATTTT
TRBJ2-7	.	TRBV6-5	.	CASTGGGGQYF	TGTGCCAGCACCGGAGGGGGGGGGCAGTACTTC
TRBJ2-3	.	TRBV9	.	CASSPPGGRLRDTQYF	TGTGCCAGCAGCCCCCCCGGGGGGCGATTGAGGGATACGCAGTATTTT
TRBJ2-3	.	TRBV11-2	TRBD2	CASSFSGISTDTQYF	TGTGCCAGCAGCTTTAGCGGGATTAGCACAGATACGCAGTATTTT
TRBJ2-5	.	TRBV19	TRBD1	CASSDRGGETQYF	TGTGCCAGTAGTGACAGGGGAGGAGAGACCCAGTACTTC
TRBJ1-6	.	TRBV28	TRBD1	CASRGQVRGSPLHF	TGTGCCAGCAGGGGACAGGTCCGTGGTTCACCCCTCCACTTT
TRBJ2-7	.	TRBV29-1	TRBD1	CSAAGQGAYEQYF	TGCAGCGCGGCCGGACAGGGGGCGTATGAGCAGTACTTC
TRBJ1-1	.	TRBV19	TRBD1	CASSTQGAHTEAFF	TGTGCCAGTAGTACGCAGGGGGCCCACACTGAAGCTTTCTTT
TRBJ1-4	.	TRBV28	.	CASREKFYREKLFF	TGTGCCAGCAGAGAGAAGTTTTATCGTGAAAAACTGTTTTTT
TRBJ1-3	.	TRBV9	.	CASSVDDGVSGNTIYF	TGTGCCAGCAGCGTAGATGACGGGGTCTCTGGAAACACCATATATTTT
TRBJ2-1	once	TRBV29-1	TRBD1	CSAQTGSEQFF	TGCAGCGCCCAGACAGGGAGTGAGCAGTTCTTC
TRBJ2-4	.	TRBV30	TRBD1	CAWRGQGTNIQYF	TGTGCCTGGAGGGGACAGGGAACAAACATTCAGTACTTC
TRBJ1-6	.	TRBV7-2	TRBD1	CASSRTGDSPLHF	TGTGCCAGCAGCCGGACAGGGGATTCACCCCTCCACTTT
TRBJ2-5	few	TRBV6-1	TRBD2	CASSEAGLGLETQYF	TGTGCCAGCAGTGAAGCCGGACTAGGCTTAGAGACCCAGTACTTC
TRBJ2-7	.	TRBV5-4	.	CASSLSSGNLYEQYF	TGTGCCAGCAGCTTGTCAAGCGGAAATCTGTACGAGCAGTACTTC
TRBJ2-1	.	TRBV9	.	CASSVTTSQSGEQFF	TGTGCCAGCAGCGTAACCACTAGTCAATCTGGTGAGCAGTTCTTC
TRBJ2-1	.	TRBV2	TRBD2	CASSERTSGQFF	TGTGCCAGCAGTGAGCGCACTAGCGGGCAGTTCTTC
TRBJ2-3	.	TRBV7-8	TRBD2	CASSLVGTSVSTDTQYF	TGTGCCAGCAGCTTAGTTGGGACTAGCGTATCTACAGATACGCAGTATTTT
TRBJ1-6	once	TRBV5-1	TRBD1	CASSQTGGYSPLHF	TGCGCCAGCAGCCAGACAGGGGGCTATTCACCCCTCCACTTT
TRBJ2-7	.	TRBV2	TRBD2	CASSTTSGRSEQYF	TGTGCCAGCAGCACCACTAGCGGGAGAAGCGAGCAGTACTTC
TRBJ1-5	.	TRBV6-1	TRBD1	CASTSTGGKNQPQHF	TGTGCCAGCACTTCGACAGGGGGCAAGAATCAGCCCCAGCATTTT
TRBJ2-7	.	TRBV6-5	.	CASSYGHKGSHEQYF	TGTGCCAGCAGTTACGGTCACAAAGGATCCCACGAGCAGTACTTC
TRBJ1-3	.	TRBV11-2	.	CASSPVTGNTIYF	TGTGCCAGCAGCCCGGTCACTGGAAACACCATATATTTT
TRBJ1-5	.	TRBV9	.	CASSVDPGNQPQHF	TGTGCCAGCAGCGTAGACCCAGGGAATCAGCCCCAGCATTTT
TRBJ2-1	.	TRBV7-9	.	CASSSQGGIYNEQFF	TGTGCCAGCAGCTCACAGGGAGGGATTTACAATGAGCAGTTCTTC
TRBJ1-2	.	TRBV19	TRBD1	CASMRGQGPNYGYTF	TGTGCCAGTATGAGGGGGCAGGGGCCTAACTATGGCTACACCTTC